The 14 T cell receptor beta chains in this list originate from one sample, sequenced in a study of blood T cell repertoires in COVID-19. Profiled with immunoSEQ multiplex PCR; TCRdb holds only in-frame clones, not every one. The data contain 97,000 or so clones, over 75% of them singletons. The sequencing input was peripheral blood. The receptors here all came from a man in his fifties with acute or convalescent COVID-19.

The V and J genes are TRBV4-2 and TRBJ2-7; 11 bases agree with TRBD2. The CDR3 runs to 20 residues. Germline V gene data show CDR1 as LGHNA and CDR2 as YNFKEQ. J gave up 0 bases and V 0 bases, and 13 bases lay outside the gene matches. CDR3 DNA: TGTGCCAGCAGCCAAGATAAGGCGGGTAGCGGGAGGGTGGTCTCCTACGAGCAGTACTTC. Protein: CASSQDKAGSGRVVSYEQYF.

The chain employs TRBV18 and TRBJ2-3; D possibly corresponds to TRBD1 (6 bases). The CDR3 totals 18 residues. Germline V gene data show CDR1 as KGHSH and CDR2 as LQKENI. V shed 5 bases and J shed 4 bases, with 25 bases lying between them. CDR3 sequence: CASSEPGRGRGGPDTQYF. The CDR3 region has the DNA TGTGCCAGCTCAGAGCCGGGCCGGGGCAGGGGTGGCCCAGATACGCAGTATTTT.

This clone came up a few times. The genes are TRBV10-1 and TRBJ2-2; D unclear. Germline CDR1 is WNHNN and CDR2 is SYGVQD (reference sequence). The V gene lost 9 bases and the J gene lost 6 bases, with 11 bases spanning the gap. This CDR3 is built from 12 residues. Here the CDR3 reads CASCDGSGELFF. In DNA, the CDR3 is TGCGCCAGTTGTGACGGGTCCGGGGAGCTGTTTTTT.

The chain has TRBV6-1 and TRBJ1-2, with 8 bases fitting TRBD1. This CDR3 has 15 residues. Trimming removed 1 base from V and 5 bases from J; junction bases left unmatched: 6. From germline, CDR1 is MNHNS and CDR2 SASEGT. CDR3 coding DNA: TGTGCCAGCAGTGAAGTTGGGACAGGCAAATATGGCTACACCTTC. Its translation: CASSEVGTGKYGYTF.

The chain joins TRBV7-6 to TRBJ1-4, with 7 nucleotides matching TRBD1. There are 17 residues in the CDR3. Germline V CDR1 and CDR2: SGHVS, FNYEAQ. J was trimmed by 5 bases and V by 5 bases; bases with no gene match: 14. This CDR3 is CASSPRIGGQLNEKLFF. The CDR3 DNA sequence: TGTGCCAGCAGCCCTCGAATAGGGGGACAGTTGAATGAAAAACTGTTTTTT.

The rearrangement uses TRBV14 and TRBJ1-3; D uncertain. From germline, CDR1 is SGHDN and CDR2 FVKESK. Trimming left V 2 bases short and J 1 base short, with 6 bases between. This CDR3 has 14 residues. CDR3 nucleotide sequence: TGTGCCAGCAGCCAACGGGGTTCTGGAAACACCATATATTTT. This encodes CASSQRGSGNTIYF.

The count of this clone is one. The rearrangement links TRBV6-5 to TRBJ1-6; maybe TRBD1 (5 bases). V was shortened by 0 bases and J by 7 bases, with 13 bases between the two germline ends. The germline CDR1 and CDR2 sequences are MNHEY and SVGAGI. The CDR3 is made up of 16 amino acids. The CDR3 here is CASSYSMDTHNSPLHF. The CDR3 DNA sequence: TGTGCCAGCAGTTACTCGATGGACACACACAATTCACCCCTCCACTTT.

The chain uses TRBV11-2 and TRBJ2-3, with TRBD2 matching over 10 bases. V gave up 1 base and J gave up 3 bases; unmatched junction bases: 7. The CDR3 spans 17 residues. The germline V gene has CDR1 SGHAT and CDR2 FQNNGV. CDR3 in amino acids: CASSLGLAGVGTDTQYF. The CDR3 nucleotides read TGTGCCAGCAGCTTAGGGCTAGCGGGAGTCGGGACAGATACGCAGTATTTT. The whole variable domain, filled in from reference TRBV11-2 and TRBJ2-3, reads EAGVAQSPRYKIIEKRQSVAFWCNPISGHATLYWYQQILGQGPKLLIQFQNNGVVDDSQLPKDRFSAERLKGVDSTLKIQPAKLEDSAVYLCASSLGLAGVGTDTQYFGPGTRLTVL.

The chain uses TRBV12-5 and TRBJ2-7; D is perhaps TRBD2 (6 bases). V was shortened by 4 bases and J by 4 bases, with 17 bases between the two germline ends. The CDR3 loop spans 15 amino acids. The germline V gene has CDR1 LGHNT and CDR2 FRNRAP. CDR3 in DNA: TGTGCTAGTGGTTGGGGTTGGGCGGGGATTTACGAGCAGTACTTC. This sequence encodes CASGWGWAGIYEQYF.

A few counts support this clone. This chain connects TRBV6-2 or TRBV6-3 to TRBJ1-1; the D is unclear. Germline-derived CDR1 and CDR2 are MNHEY and SVGEGT. This CDR3 contains 14 residues. V lost 4 bases to trimming and J lost 1 base, with 10 bases between them. The CDR3 DNA reads as TGTGCCAGCAGTTGGGCCGGTGGGAACACTGAAGCTTTCTTT. Protein product: CASSWAGGNTEAFF.

V gene TRBV7-8 combines with J gene TRBJ2-3, with 9 bases identical to TRBD1. This CDR3 comprises 17 residues. Germline CDR1 SGHVS, CDR2 FQNEAQ. J was trimmed by 2 bases and V by 1 base; bases with no gene match: 7. CDR3 region: CASSLGPGQGDTDTQYF. The CDR3 nucleotides are TGTGCCAGCAGCTTAGGGCCGGGACAGGGAGACACAGATACGCAGTATTTT.

The chain couples TRBV6-5 to TRBJ2-7, with unresolved D. There are 11 residues in the CDR3. Trimming shortened V by 2 bases and J by 7 bases, and 6 bases separated the two germline ends. Germline lookup yields CDR1 MNHEY and CDR2 SVGAGI. The CDR3 loop is CASSYVGEQYF. The CDR3 nucleotides read TGTGCCAGCAGTTACGTCGGGGAGCAGTACTTC.

This chain uses TRBV19 with TRBJ2-7; 7 bases are a match to TRBD1. This CDR3 has 15 amino acids. Germline V gives CDR1 LNHDA, CDR2 SQIVND (reference sequence). V trimming: 5 bases; J trimming: 6 bases; junction bases outside the gene matches: 13. The CDR3 nucleotides read TGTGCCAGTAGTCCCCGACAGGGAAGAGTAAGCGAGCAGTACTTC. Protein sequence: CASSPRQGRVSEQYF.

This clone was counted between two and nine times. V usage is TRBV5-4 and J usage is TRBJ2-3, with D maybe TRBD2 (6 bases). CDR3 length: 14 amino acids. The ends were cut back, 5 bases at V and 4 bases at J, with 14 bases in the middle. Looked up from germline, CDR1 is SGHNT and CDR2 is YYREEE (reference sequence). CDR3 DNA: TGTGCCAGCAGGAAGGGGACTCAGGCAGATACGCAGTATTTT. This encodes CASRKGTQADTQYF.